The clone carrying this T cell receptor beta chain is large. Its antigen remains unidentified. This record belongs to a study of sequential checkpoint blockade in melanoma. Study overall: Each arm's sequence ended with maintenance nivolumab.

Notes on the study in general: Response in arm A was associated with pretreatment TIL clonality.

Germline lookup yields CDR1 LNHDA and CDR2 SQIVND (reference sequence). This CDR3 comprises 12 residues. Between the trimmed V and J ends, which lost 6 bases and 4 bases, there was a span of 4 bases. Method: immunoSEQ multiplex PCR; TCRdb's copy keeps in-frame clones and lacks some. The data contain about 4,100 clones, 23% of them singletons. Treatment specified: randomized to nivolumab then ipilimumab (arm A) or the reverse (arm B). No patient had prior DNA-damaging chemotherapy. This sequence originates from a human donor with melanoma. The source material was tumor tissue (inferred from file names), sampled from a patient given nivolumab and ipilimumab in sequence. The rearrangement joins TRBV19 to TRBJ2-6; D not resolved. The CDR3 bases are TGTGCCAGTAGGTGGGGGGCCAACGTCCTGACTTTC. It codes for CASRWGANVLTF. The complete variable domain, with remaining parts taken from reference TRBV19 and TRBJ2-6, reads DGGITQSPKYLFRKEGQNVTLSCEQNLNHDAMYWYRQDPGQGLRLIYYSQIVNDFQKGDIAEGYSVSREKKESFPLTVTSAQKNPTAFYLCASRWGANVLTFGAGSRLTVL.